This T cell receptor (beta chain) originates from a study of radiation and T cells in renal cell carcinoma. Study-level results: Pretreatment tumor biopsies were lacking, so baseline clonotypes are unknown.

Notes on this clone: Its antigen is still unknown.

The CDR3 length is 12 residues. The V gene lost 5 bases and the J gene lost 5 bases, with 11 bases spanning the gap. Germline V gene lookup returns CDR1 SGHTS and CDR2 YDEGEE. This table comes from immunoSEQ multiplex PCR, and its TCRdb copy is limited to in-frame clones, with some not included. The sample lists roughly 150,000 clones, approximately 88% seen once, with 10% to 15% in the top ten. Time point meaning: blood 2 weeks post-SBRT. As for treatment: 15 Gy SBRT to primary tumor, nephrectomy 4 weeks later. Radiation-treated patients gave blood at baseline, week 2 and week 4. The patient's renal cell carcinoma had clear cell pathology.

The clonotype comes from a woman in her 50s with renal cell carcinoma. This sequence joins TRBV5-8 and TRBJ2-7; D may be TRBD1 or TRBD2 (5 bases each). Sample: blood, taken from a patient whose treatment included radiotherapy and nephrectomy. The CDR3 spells CASRGSRDEQYF. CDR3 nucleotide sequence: TGTGCCAGCAGAGGGAGCAGGGACGAGCAGTACTTC.